This passage covers 28 T cell receptor beta chains from one sample sequenced in a study of monozygotic twins with inflammatory bowel disease. TCRdb re-called the 5' RACE reads and catalogs CDR3 proteins one per entry, DNA excluded. The sample's table shows more than 350,000 distinct CDR3 sequences. The sequenced material came from blood. These receptors were obtained from a human donor with ulcerative colitis or Crohn's disease, or a healthy co-twin of an affected twin (not recorded which).

The rearrangement joins TRBV29-1 to TRBJ1-2; the TCRdb D gene call, TRBD1, has no DNA to confirm it. Germline V gene data show CDR1 as SQVTM and CDR2 as ANQGSEA. CDR3 length: 13 residues. The CDR3 loop reads CSVAYGTVYGYTF.

The gene calls are TRBV12-3 or TRBV12-4 and TRBJ2-3; the TCRdb call, TRBD2, lacks DNA for checking. This CDR3 is built from 17 residues. This CDR3 reads CASSRNPPSFGQDTQYF.

This chain joins TRBV20-1 and TRBJ2-1; checking the TCRdb D call of TRBD2 is not possible without DNA. This CDR3 has 13 amino acids. Germline-derived CDR1 and CDR2 are DFQATT and SNEGSKA (reference sequence). CDR3 amino acids: CSARASGGEALFF.

The chain links TRBV2 to TRBJ1-1; checking the TCRdb D call of TRBD1 is not possible without DNA. Germline V lookup: CDR1 SNHLY, CDR2 FYNNEI. The CDR3 is 13 residues long. CDR3 sequence reads: CASRKTGEAEAFF.

This chain joins TRBV6-5 and TRBJ2-5; TCRdb gives TRBD2 as the D gene, but with no DNA this cannot be confirmed. The CDR3 spans 18 residues. Germline V gives CDR1 MNHEY, CDR2 SVGAGI. CDR3 amino acids: CASSYSIIAGGSKETQYF.

V is TRBV6-1 and J is TRBJ1-2; lacking DNA, the TRBD1 call made by TCRdb goes unchecked. The CDR3 is 15 amino acids. The germline gives CDR1 MNHNS, CDR2 SASEGT. The chain's CDR3 is CASSEAGGTDYGYTF.

V is TRBV15 and J is TRBJ1-2. From germline, CDR1 is LNHNV and CDR2 YYDKDF (reference sequence). CDR3 length: 14 residues. The CDR3 sequence: CATSRDVRDYGYTF.

The chain links TRBV4-1 to TRBJ1-2; TCRdb reports TRBD1, a call that lacks DNA to check it against. The CDR3 is 14 amino acids. Germline V lookup: CDR1 MGHRA, CDR2 YSYEKL. CDR3 amino acids: CASSQGGTRGGYTF.

The V gene is TRBV7-2, the J gene TRBJ2-1. Germline values: CDR1 SGHTA, CDR2 FQGNSA. This CDR3 has 14 residues. CDR3: CASSLDYSTNEQFF.

This chain uses TRBV27 with TRBJ2-5; the TRBD1 assignment by TCRdb is unverifiable without DNA. Germline loops: CDR1 MNHEY, CDR2 SMNVEV (reference sequence). The CDR3 is 13 residues long. The CDR3 region is CASSRDTKGGQYF.

The V gene is TRBV18, the J gene TRBJ1-4; TCRdb lists TRBD1, though no DNA is available to test this call. This CDR3 contains 13 residues. Germline V gene sequence: CDR1 KGHSH, CDR2 LQKENI. The CDR3: CASSTGGSEKLFF.

The chain is built from TRBV7-2 and TRBJ2-7; checking the TCRdb D call of TRBD2 is not possible without DNA. CDR1 SGHTA and CDR2 FQGNSA come from the germline V gene. There are 16 residues in the CDR3. The CDR3 loop reads CASSLAPSGSGYEQYF.

The chain recombines TRBV20-1 with TRBJ2-1. The CDR3 has 15 residues. Germline V gene sequence: CDR1 DFQATT, CDR2 SNEGSKA (reference sequence). This CDR3 is CSASLPQVGFDEQFF.

The rearrangement uses TRBV5-1 and TRBJ1-1. Germline assignment: CDR1 SGHRS and CDR2 YFSETQ. This CDR3 spans 13 amino acids. CDR3 sequence reads: CASSFQLNTEAFF.

Here the CDR3 reads CASSLGTSGITYEQYF. The chain carries TRBV7-8 and TRBJ2-7; TCRdb selects TRBD2, and the lack of DNA leaves this call unchecked. CDR3 length equals 16 residues. The germline V gene has CDR1 SGHVS and CDR2 FQNEAQ.

The chain combines TRBV19 with TRBJ1-2; TCRdb indicates TRBD1, and absent DNA this call remains unverified. CDR1 LNHDA and CDR2 SQIVND come from the germline V gene (reference sequence). The CDR3 sequence is 12 residues long. This CDR3 reads CASMGQGGGYTF.

V gene TRBV7-8 combines with J gene TRBJ2-7; TCRdb proposes TRBD1, but this gene call is untestable without DNA. Per the germline V gene, CDR1 is SGHVS and CDR2 is FQNEAQ. CDR3 length: 15 amino acids. The CDR3 reads CASSTPTGATYEQYF.

V is TRBV7-3 and J is TRBJ2-3; without DNA, the TCRdb call of TRBD1 cannot be checked. This CDR3 has 15 amino acids. CDR1 is SGHTA and CDR2 is FQGTGA in the germline V gene. The chain's CDR3 is CASSPQGKGTDTQYF.

The J gene is TRBJ2-1, the V gene TRBV3-1; TCRdb reports TRBD2, a call that lacks DNA to check it against. CDR1 LGHDT and CDR2 YNNKEL come from the germline V gene (reference sequence). The CDR3 extends over 16 amino acids. CDR3 residues: CASSQDNWEAYNEQFF.

The rearrangement links TRBV20-1 to TRBJ2-5; the D call from TCRdb, TRBD2, cannot be confirmed without DNA. Germline V gene sequence: CDR1 DFQATT, CDR2 SNEGSKA (reference sequence). The CDR3 is 13 amino acids. CDR3 sequence reads: CSARGDYLETQYF.

The rearrangement joins TRBV6-5 to TRBJ2-7; no DNA is available, so the TRBD1 call from TCRdb remains unchecked. The length of the CDR3 is 18 residues. CDR1 and CDR2 from the germline V gene are MNHEY and SVGAGI. CDR3 sequence: CASSSSSIGGGRVYEQYF.

The CDR3 sequence is CAISDGYPQFF. This chain connects TRBV10-3 to TRBJ2-1. The germline V gene encodes CDR1 ENHRY and CDR2 SYGVKD. This CDR3 contains 11 residues.

The rearrangement uses TRBV5-1 and TRBJ1-1; no DNA is available, so the TRBD1 call from TCRdb remains unchecked. Germline lookup yields CDR1 SGHRS and CDR2 YFSETQ. This CDR3 region has 14 residues. The CDR3 loop is CASSLTAGGTEAFF.

The V gene is TRBV7-9, the J gene TRBJ2-7; no DNA is available, so the TRBD1 call from TCRdb remains unchecked. This CDR3 has 14 amino acids. From germline, CDR1 is SEHNR and CDR2 FQNEAQ (reference sequence). CDR3 region: CASSPRDEAYEQYF.

V is TRBV20-1 and J is TRBJ1-2; the TRBD1 assignment by TCRdb is unverifiable without DNA. This CDR3 is built from 17 residues. Germline loops: CDR1 DFQATT, CDR2 SNEGSKA (reference sequence). CDR3 region: CSARDPPGGQGRSGYTF.

This rearrangement joins TRBV7-6 to TRBJ2-1; TCRdb designates TRBD2, a call that cannot be tested without DNA. Germline V gene sequence: CDR1 SGHVS, CDR2 FNYEAQ. The CDR3 runs to 11 residues. CDR3 residues: CASGRENEQFF.

V usage is TRBV30 and J usage is TRBJ1-3. CDR1 is GTSNPN, CDR2 SVGIG, per germline (reference sequence). CDR3 length equals 12 residues. The CDR3 region is CAWRGSGNTIYF. The full variable domain, completed using reference TRBV30 and TRBJ1-3, is SQTIHQWPATLVQPVGSPLSLECTVEGTSNPNLYWYRQAAGRGLQLLFYSVGIGQISSEVPQNLSASRPQDRQFILSSKKLLLSDSGFYLCAWRGSGNTIYFGEGSWLTVV.

The chain uses TRBV21-1 and TRBJ1-2; TCRdb proposes TRBD1, but this gene call is untestable without DNA. TRBV21-1 is a recognized pseudogene. The CDR3 spans 19 residues. The CDR3 here is CASSKARGSQEGPNYGYTF.